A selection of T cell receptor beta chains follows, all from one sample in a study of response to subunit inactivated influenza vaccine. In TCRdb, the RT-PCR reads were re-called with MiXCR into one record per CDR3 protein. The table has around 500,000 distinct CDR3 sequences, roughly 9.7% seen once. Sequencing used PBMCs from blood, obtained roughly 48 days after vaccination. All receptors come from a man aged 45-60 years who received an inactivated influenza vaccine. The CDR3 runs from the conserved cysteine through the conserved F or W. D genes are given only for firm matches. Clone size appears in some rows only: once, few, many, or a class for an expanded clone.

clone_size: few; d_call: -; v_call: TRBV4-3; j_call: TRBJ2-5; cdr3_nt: TGCGCCAGCAGCCAAGCGGTCGATCGGGAAGAGACCCAGTACTTC; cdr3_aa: CASSQAVDREETQYF
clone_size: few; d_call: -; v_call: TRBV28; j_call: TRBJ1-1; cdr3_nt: TGTGCCAGCAGTTTACGGGGGGCGGGATGGCTTGAAGCTTTCTTT; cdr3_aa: CASSLRGAGWLEAFF
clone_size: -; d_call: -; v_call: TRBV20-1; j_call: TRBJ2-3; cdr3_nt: TGCAGTGCTCAAGAGTCCACAGATACGCAGTATTTT; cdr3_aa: CSAQESTDTQYF
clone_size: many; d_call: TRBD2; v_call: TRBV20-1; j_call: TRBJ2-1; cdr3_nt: TGCAGTGCTAGAGCGGGGGGAGACAATGAGCAGTTCTTC; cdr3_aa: CSARAGGDNEQFF
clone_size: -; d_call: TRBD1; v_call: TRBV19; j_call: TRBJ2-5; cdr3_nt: TGTGCCAGTAGTACCTCGGGGACAGGGCTTGCAACCCAGTACTTC; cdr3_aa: CASSTSGTGLATQYF
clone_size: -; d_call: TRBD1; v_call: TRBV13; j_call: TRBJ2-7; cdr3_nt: TGTGCCAGCAGCTTGGGACAGGGTACTGCCTACGAGCAGTACTTC; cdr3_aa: CASSLGQGTAYEQYF
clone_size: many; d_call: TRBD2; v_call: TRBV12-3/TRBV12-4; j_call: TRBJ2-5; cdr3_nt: TGTGCCAGCAGTCCCCAGGGACTAGCCGAGACCCAGTACTTC; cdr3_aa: CASSPQGLAETQYF
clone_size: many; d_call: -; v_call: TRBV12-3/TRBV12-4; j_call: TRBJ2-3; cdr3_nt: TGTGCCAGCAGCCGCAACGTCGCGGCGGTTACGCAGTATTTT; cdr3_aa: CASSRNVAAVTQYF
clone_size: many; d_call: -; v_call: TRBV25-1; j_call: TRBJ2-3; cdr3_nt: TGTGCCAGCCCAGTAGGAGGGCGGTTCACAGATACGCAGTATTTT; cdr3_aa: CASPVGGRFTDTQYF
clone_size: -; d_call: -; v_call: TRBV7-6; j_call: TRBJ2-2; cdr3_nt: TGTGCCAGCAGCTTAGCCCAGGGGAGGACCGGGGAGCTGTTTTTT; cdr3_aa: CASSLAQGRTGELFF
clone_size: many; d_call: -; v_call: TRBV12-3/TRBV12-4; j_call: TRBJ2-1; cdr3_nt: TGTGCCAGCAGCCGGGGCATGGCTCTGGGGCAGTTCTTC; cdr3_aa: CASSRGMALGQFF
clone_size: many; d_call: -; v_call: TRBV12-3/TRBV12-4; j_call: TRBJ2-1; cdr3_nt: TGTGCCAGCAGTCCTGGGACTGAGCTAGGCGATGAGCAGTTCTTC; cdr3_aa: CASSPGTELGDEQFF
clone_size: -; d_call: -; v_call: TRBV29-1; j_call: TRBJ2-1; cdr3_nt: TGCAGCGTTGAAGGGGCTAAGGCCAGGGAATACAATGAGCAGTTCTTC; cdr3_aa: CSVEGAKAREYNEQFF
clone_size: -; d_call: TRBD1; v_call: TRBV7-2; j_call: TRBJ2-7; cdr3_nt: TGTGCCAGCAGCGACAGGGTCACCTACGAGCAGTACTTC; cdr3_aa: CASSDRVTYEQYF
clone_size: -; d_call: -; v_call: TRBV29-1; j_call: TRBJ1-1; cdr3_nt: TGCGGCGTTGAAGAGGTACGCGGAGCTTTCTTT; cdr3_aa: CGVEEVRGAFF
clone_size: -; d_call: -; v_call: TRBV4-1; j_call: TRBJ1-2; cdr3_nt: TGCGCCAGCAGCCAAGCCGGGACACCAACTACATTTGGCTACACCTTC; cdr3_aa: CASSQAGTPTTFGYTF
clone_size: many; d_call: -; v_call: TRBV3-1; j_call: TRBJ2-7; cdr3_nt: TGTGCCAGCAGCCAAGATTTCGTAAGCTCCTACGAGCAGTACTTC; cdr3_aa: CASSQDFVSSYEQYF
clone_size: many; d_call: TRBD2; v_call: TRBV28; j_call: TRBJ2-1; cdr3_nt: TGTGCCAGCAGTTTCCCCGGGACTAGCGGGAGGGCCTATGACAATGAGCAGTTCTTC; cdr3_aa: CASSFPGTSGRAYDNEQFF
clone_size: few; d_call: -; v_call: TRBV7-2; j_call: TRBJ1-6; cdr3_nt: TGTGCCAGCAGCTCACCCGCCTTCAAAAGAGGTTCACCCCTCCACTTT; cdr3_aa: CASSSPAFKRGSPLHF
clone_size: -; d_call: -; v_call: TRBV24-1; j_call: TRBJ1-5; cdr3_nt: TGTGCCACCAACCTCTGGTGGTCGCCCCAGCATTTT; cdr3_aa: CATNLWWSPQHF
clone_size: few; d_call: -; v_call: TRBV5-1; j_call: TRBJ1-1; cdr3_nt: TGCGCCAGCAGCCCGAGGGGTGGGAACACTGAAGCTTTCTTT; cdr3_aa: CASSPRGGNTEAFF
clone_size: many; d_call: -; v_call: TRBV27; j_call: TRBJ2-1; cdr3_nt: TGTGCCAGCAGTCCTTCGACTGCGGGCGATGAGCAGTTCTTC; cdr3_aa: CASSPSTAGDEQFF
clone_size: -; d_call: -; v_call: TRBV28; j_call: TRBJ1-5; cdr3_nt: TGTGCCAACAGCGATCAGCCCCAGCATTTT; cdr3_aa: CANSDQPQHF
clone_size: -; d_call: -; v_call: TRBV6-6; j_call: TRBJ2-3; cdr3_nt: TGTGCCAGCAGCTGGGGGTGGAAAGATACGCAGTATTTT; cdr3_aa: CASSWGWKDTQYF
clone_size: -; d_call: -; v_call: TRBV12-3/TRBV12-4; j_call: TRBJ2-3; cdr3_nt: TGTGCCAGCAGCCTCCCTGGGGCCATCCTAGGGGGGGATACGCAGTATTTT; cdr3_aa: CASSLPGAILGGDTQYF
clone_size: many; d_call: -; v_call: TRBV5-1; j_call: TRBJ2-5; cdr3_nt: TGCGCCAGCAGCTTGGACTGGCGGGTTGAGACCCAGTACTTC; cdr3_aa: CASSLDWRVETQYF
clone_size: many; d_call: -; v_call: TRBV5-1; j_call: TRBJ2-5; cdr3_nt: TGCGCCAGCAGCTTAGACCATCAAGAGACCCAGTACTTC; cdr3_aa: CASSLDHQETQYF
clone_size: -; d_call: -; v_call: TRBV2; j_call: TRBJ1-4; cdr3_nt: TGTGCCAGCACTTGGGACTCTGGGTCCCTTGCAACTAATGAAAAACTGTTTTTT; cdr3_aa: CASTWDSGSLATNEKLFF
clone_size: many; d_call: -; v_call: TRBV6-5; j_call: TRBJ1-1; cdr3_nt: TGTGCCAGCAGTTATTATCAGGAAAAAGACACTGAAGCTTTCTTT; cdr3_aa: CASSYYQEKDTEAFF
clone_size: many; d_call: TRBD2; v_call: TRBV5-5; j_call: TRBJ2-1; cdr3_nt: TGTGCCAGCAGCCCCTCTAGCGGGAGGGCCGGGAATGAGCAGTTCTTC; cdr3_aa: CASSPSSGRAGNEQFF
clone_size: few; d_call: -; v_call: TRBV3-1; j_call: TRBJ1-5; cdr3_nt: TGTGCCAGCAGCCCCGCCCGGTGGGATCAGCCCCAGCATTTT; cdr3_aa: CASSPARWDQPQHF
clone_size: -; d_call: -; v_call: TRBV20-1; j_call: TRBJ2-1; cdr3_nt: TGCAGTGCCAGTTTAGTTGAGCAGTTCTTC; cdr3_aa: CSASLVEQFF
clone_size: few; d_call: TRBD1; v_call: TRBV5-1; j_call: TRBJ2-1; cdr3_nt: TGCGCCAGCAGCTTACCCGGACAGGCCGCTACTGAGCAGTTCTTC; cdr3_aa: CASSLPGQAATEQFF
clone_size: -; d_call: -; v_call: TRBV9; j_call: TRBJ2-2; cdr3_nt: TGTGCCAGCAGCCCTATGGCCGGGGAGCTGTTTTTT; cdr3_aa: CASSPMAGELFF
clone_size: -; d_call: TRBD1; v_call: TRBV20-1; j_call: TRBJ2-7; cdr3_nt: TGCAGTGCAAGAAACCGGGACAGGGGATTACTAGGACTCTACGAGCAGTACTTC; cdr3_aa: CSARNRDRGLLGLYEQYF
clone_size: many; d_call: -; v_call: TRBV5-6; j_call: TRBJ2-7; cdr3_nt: TGTGCCAGCAACCAGGGAGGCTACGAGCAGTACTTC; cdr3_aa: CASNQGGYEQYF
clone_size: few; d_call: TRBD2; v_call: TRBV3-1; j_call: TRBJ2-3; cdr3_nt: TGTGCCAGCAGCCTGGTAGCGGGAGGTGTCACAGATACGCAGTATTTT; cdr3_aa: CASSLVAGGVTDTQYF
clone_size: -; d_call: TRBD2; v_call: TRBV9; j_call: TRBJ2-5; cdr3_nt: TGTGCCAGCAGCGTAGATCCTAGCGGGAGGGAAGAGACCCAGTACTTC; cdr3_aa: CASSVDPSGREETQYF
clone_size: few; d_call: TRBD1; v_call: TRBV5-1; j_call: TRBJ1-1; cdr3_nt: TGCGCCAGCAGCTCCACAGGGGCAAGTGAAGCTTTCTTT; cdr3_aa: CASSSTGASEAFF
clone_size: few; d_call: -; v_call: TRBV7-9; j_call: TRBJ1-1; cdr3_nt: TGTGCCACCCAGAAAAGGGGGGGCGGGAACACTGAAGCTTTCTTT; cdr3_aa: CATQKRGGGNTEAFF
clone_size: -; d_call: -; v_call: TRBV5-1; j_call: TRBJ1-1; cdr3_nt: TGCGCCAGCAGCTTGGCAGGGGTATCGGAAACTGAAGCTTTCTTT; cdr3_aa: CASSLAGVSETEAFF
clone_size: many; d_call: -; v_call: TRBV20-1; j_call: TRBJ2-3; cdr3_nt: TGCAGTGCTCGACGGGACAACACAGATACGCAGTATTTT; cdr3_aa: CSARRDNTDTQYF
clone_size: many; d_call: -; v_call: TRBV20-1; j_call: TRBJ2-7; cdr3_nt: TGCAGTGCTCCTGACTATAGCTCCTACGAGCAGTACTTC; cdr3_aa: CSAPDYSSYEQYF
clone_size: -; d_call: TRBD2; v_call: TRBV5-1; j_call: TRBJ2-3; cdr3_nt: TGCGCCAGCAGCGCGTACGGATGGACTAGCGGGAGGTCAGATACGCAGTATTTT; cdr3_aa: CASSAYGWTSGRSDTQYF
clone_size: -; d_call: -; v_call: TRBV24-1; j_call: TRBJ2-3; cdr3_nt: TGTGCCACCACCCCCGGGGGATGGACAGATACGCAGTATTTT; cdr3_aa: CATTPGGWTDTQYF
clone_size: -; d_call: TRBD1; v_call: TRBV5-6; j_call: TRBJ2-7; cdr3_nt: TGTGCCAGCAGCTACGGGACAGCTGCCTACGAGCAGTACTTC; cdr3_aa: CASSYGTAAYEQYF
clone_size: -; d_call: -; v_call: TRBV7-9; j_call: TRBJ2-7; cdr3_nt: TGTGCCAGCAGCTTGACACCGCTCGAGCAGTACTTC; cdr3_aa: CASSLTPLEQYF
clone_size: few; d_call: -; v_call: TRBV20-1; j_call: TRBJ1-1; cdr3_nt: TGCAGTGCTAGAGATCAGCCAGGCACTGAAGCTTTCTTT; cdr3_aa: CSARDQPGTEAFF
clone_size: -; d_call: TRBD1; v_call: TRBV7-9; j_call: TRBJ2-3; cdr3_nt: TGTGCCAGCAGCCATACCGGGACAGGGGGCGAGACAGATACGCAGTATTTT; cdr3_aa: CASSHTGTGGETDTQYF
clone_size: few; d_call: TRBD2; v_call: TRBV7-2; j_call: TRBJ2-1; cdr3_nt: TGTGCCAGCATTAAGACTAGCGGGATATACAATGAGCAGTTCTTC; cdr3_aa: CASIKTSGIYNEQFF